The 29 T cell receptor beta chains below all came from one sample that was sequenced in a study of T cells in localized non-small cell lung cancer (dated by TCRdb to about 2020). Library construction relied on the immunoSEQ multiplex PCR assay. Imported from immuneACCESS, the table was reduced by TCRdb to in-frame sequences with V and J called. These copies leave out some clones; in studies compared against another copy, an unresolved V gene accounts for under half, and the cause of the remainder is not known. The sample data list tens of thousands of clones, and approximately 90% of these were observed just once. The ten most abundant clones make up approximately 5.4% of the sample. This specimen was peripheral blood mononuclear cells, taken before any cancer treatment. These receptors were collected from a male donor aged 60 or over with stage II lung adenocarcinoma.

This rearrangement joins TRBV2 to TRBJ1-4, with D unclear. Trimming cost V 4 bases and J 8 bases, with 14 bases left between them. Germline V CDR1 and CDR2: SNHLY, FYNNEI. The CDR3 is 14 amino acids. CDR3 nucleotides: TGTGCCAGCAGTGGGGCGGAGGGTTGGGAAAAACTGTTTTTT. Translation: CASSGAEGWEKLFF.

The chain has TRBV28 and TRBJ2-7, with D maybe TRBD1 (7 bases). Trimming shortened V by 7 bases and J by 4 bases, and 23 bases separated the two germline ends. This CDR3 has 16 residues. The germline V gene encodes CDR1 MDHEN and CDR2 SYDVKM. CDR3 nucleotide sequence: TGTGCCAGCACCGGACAGGTGGGTCGGGGAGGTTACGAGCAGTACTTC. Protein product: CASTGQVGRGGYEQYF.

This clone appeared once. The CDR3 DNA reads TGTGCCAGCAGCTTAGACGGTGGAAGACTAGAGACAGATACGCAGTATTTT. This codes for CASSLDGGRLETDTQYF. The J gene is TRBJ2-3, the V gene TRBV7-8; TRBD2 is a possible D gene (6 bases). CDR1 and CDR2 (germline): SGHVS, FQNEAQ. The ends were cut back, 1 base at V and 3 bases at J, with 17 bases in the middle. This CDR3 contains 17 residues.

This chain joins TRBV19 and TRBJ1-5, with TRBD1 as a possible D gene (5 bases). V gave up 1 base and J gave up 2 bases, with 12 bases separating them. Germline lookup yields CDR1 LNHDA and CDR2 SQIVND (reference sequence). This CDR3 region has 16 residues. DNA for the CDR3: TGTGCCAGTAGTATAGTGGGGGACTTCGGCAATCAGCCCCAGCATTTT. It encodes CASSIVGDFGNQPQHF.

The chain has TRBV29-1 and TRBJ1-2, with D perhaps matching TRBD1 (5 bases). Trimming took 4 bases from V and 8 from J, leaving 14 bases between them. Germline CDR1 SQVTM, CDR2 ANQGSEA. The CDR3 extends over 12 amino acids. Here the CDR3 DNA reads TGCAGCGTTGGGGGGGTTATGGGCGGCTACACCTTC. Translation: CSVGGVMGGYTF.

The chain joins TRBV11-2 to TRBJ2-1; D unresolved. V was cut by 7 bases and J by 9 bases, with 10 bases left in between. The CDR3 is 11 amino acids. CDR1 and CDR2 (germline): SGHAT, FQNNGV. CDR3 bases: TGTGCCAGCACCCAGCAGAGTGAGCAGTTCTTC. Its protein product is CASTQQSEQFF.

V and J are TRBV7-2 and TRBJ2-6; D unclear. Germline values: CDR1 SGHTA, CDR2 FQGNSA. This CDR3 is built from 14 residues. Trimming pared 5 bases from V and 3 bases from J, leaving 8 bases between. The CDR3 region is CASSPNGGANVLTF. For the CDR3, the DNA is TGTGCCAGCAGCCCAAACGGTGGGGCCAACGTCCTGACTTTC.

The rearrangement uses TRBV10-3 and TRBJ1-2; weak D call: TRBD1 (5 bases). V lost 2 bases and J 4 bases, leaving 8 bases between the germline ends. Germline assignment: CDR1 ENHRY and CDR2 SYGVKD. The CDR3 consists of 13 residues. The CDR3 here is CAISEGRAYGYTF. CDR3 nucleotide sequence: TGTGCCATCAGTGAGGGCAGGGCCTATGGCTACACCTTC.

The gene calls are TRBV19 and TRBJ2-7, with 7 positions matching TRBD2. Germline V gene data show CDR1 as LNHDA and CDR2 as SQIVND (reference sequence). V lost 5 bases, J lost 3 bases, and 19 bases stayed unmatched. The CDR3 length is 18 residues. In nucleotides, the CDR3 is TGTGCCAGTAGTCGAAGGCTTTCTAGCGGCATCTCGAGCTACGAGCAGTACTTC. This translates into CASSRRLSSGISSYEQYF.

The chain links TRBV9 to TRBJ2-3; D gene unclear. Germline loops: CDR1 SGDLS, CDR2 YYNGEE. The ends were cut back, 0 bases at V and 2 bases at J, with 7 bases in the middle. This CDR3 has 14 amino acids. The CDR3, as DNA: TGTGCCAGCAGCGTAGCTTCCGCCACAGATACGCAGTATTTT. It specifies CASSVASATDTQYF.

This clone showed up just a few times. The chain uses TRBV2 and TRBJ1-4; D is ambiguous. With 5 bases removed from V and 8 bases from J, the gap between germline ends came to 9 bases. The length of the CDR3 is 12 residues. Germline V gene lookup returns CDR1 SNHLY and CDR2 FYNNEI. The CDR3 nucleotides are TGTGCCAGCAGTCGGGCTGAGGAAAAACTGTTTTTT. Translation: CASSRAEEKLFF.

The chain couples TRBV2 to TRBJ1-5; D possibly corresponds to TRBD1 (6 bases). The germline V and J ends were trimmed by 6 bases and 1 base, with 10 bases remaining between them. CDR1 SNHLY and CDR2 FYNNEI come from the germline V gene. This CDR3 contains 14 residues. Here the CDR3 DNA reads TGTGCCAGCAGATTCGACAGGAGCAATCAGCCCCAGCATTTT. Amino acid sequence: CASRFDRSNQPQHF.

The rearrangement links TRBV27 to TRBJ2-7; D uncertain. CDR1 is MNHEY and CDR2 is SMNVEV in the germline V gene (reference sequence). Trimming removed 4 bases at V and 6 bases at J, with 7 bases between. The CDR3 spans 11 residues. The CDR3 here is CASSCFCEQYF. DNA of the CDR3: TGTGCCAGCAGTTGCTTTTGCGAGCAGTACTTC.

This clone was seen a handful of times. The rearrangement links TRBV7-9 to TRBJ1-1; weak D call: TRBD1 (5 bases). The CDR3 is 15 amino acids. Trimming cost V 3 bases and J 4 bases, with 15 bases left between them. CDR1 is SEHNR and CDR2 is FQNEAQ in the germline V gene (reference sequence). The CDR3 DNA sequence: TGTGCCAGCAGCTTGGGTGGGGCCGGGGGCACTGAAGCTTTCTTT. It is translated as CASSLGGAGGTEAFF.

The chain combines TRBV18 with TRBJ1-4; D unresolved. The germline V gene has CDR1 KGHSH and CDR2 LQKENI. There are 15 residues in the CDR3. Trimming cost V 1 base and J 5 bases, with 11 bases left between them. This CDR3 is CASSPRKGSNEKLFF. In DNA, the CDR3 is TGTGCCAGCTCACCACGGAAGGGATCCAATGAAAAACTGTTTTTT.

In this sample, this clone turned up a few times. This rearrangement joins TRBV14 to TRBJ2-2; D not certain. The germline gives CDR1 SGHDN, CDR2 FVKESK. Trimming left V 2 bases short and J 2 bases short, with 6 bases between. The CDR3 has 14 residues. The CDR3 is CASSQYPNTGELFF. The CDR3 region has the DNA TGTGCCAGCAGCCAATACCCTAACACCGGGGAGCTGTTTTTT.

The V call is TRBV5-1, the J call TRBJ2-1; 7 bases map to TRBD2. J was trimmed by 5 bases and V by 5 bases; bases with no gene match: 7. This CDR3 region has 14 residues. Germline V gene data show CDR1 as SGHRS and CDR2 as YFSETQ. This CDR3 reads CASRWDYTHNEQFF. The CDR3 DNA reads as TGCGCCAGCAGGTGGGACTACACGCACAATGAGCAGTTCTTC.

The sample holds a few counts of this clone. The chain recombines TRBV29-1 with TRBJ2-7; D is possibly TRBD1 or TRBD2 (6 bases each). The CDR3 has 13 amino acids. Germline lookup yields CDR1 SQVTM and CDR2 ANQGSEA. The CDR3 sequence: CSSGAGEGYEQYF. The CDR3 DNA sequence: TGCAGTTCGGGGGCCGGCGAGGGCTACGAGCAGTACTTC.

V gene TRBV4-3 combines with J gene TRBJ1-4; no definite D call. The V gene lost 0 bases and the J gene lost 7 bases, with 15 bases spanning the gap. Germline CDR1 and CDR2: LGHNA and YSLEER. The CDR3 sequence is 16 residues long. Here the CDR3 reads CASSQDRALIGEKLFF. The CDR3 DNA is TGCGCCAGCAGCCAAGATAGAGCCCTCATAGGTGAAAAACTGTTTTTT.

The chain couples TRBV5-1 to TRBJ2-1; 10 bases match TRBD2. CDR3 size: 16 residues. After removal of 0 bases from V and 7 bases from J, the junction contained 7 bases not matched to a gene. From germline, CDR1 is SGHRS and CDR2 YFSETQ. The CDR3 DNA sequence: TGCGCCAGCAGCTTGGAAGGAAGCGGGAGGGGTAATGAGCAGTTCTTC. Translation: CASSLEGSGRGNEQFF.

The chain uses TRBV2 and TRBJ2-1; possibly TRBD2 for D (7 bases). CDR1 is SNHLY and CDR2 is FYNNEI in the germline V gene. Trimming pared 5 bases from V and 13 bases from J, leaving 15 bases between. The CDR3 loop spans 12 amino acids. CDR3 DNA: TGTGCCAGCAGTAAGGGGGGGGCGGACCAGTTCTTC. It encodes CASSKGGADQFF.

V is TRBV19 and J is TRBJ1-5, with a weak D call TRBD1 (5 bases). In germline, CDR1 is LNHDA, CDR2 SQIVND (reference sequence). This CDR3 comprises 14 residues. Deletions cut 7 bases from V and 9 bases from J, with 19 bases between. This CDR3 reads CASTSQGVTPPQHF. Here the CDR3 DNA reads TGTGCCAGTACCTCCCAGGGCGTGACACCGCCCCAGCATTTT.

The chain carries TRBV14 and TRBJ2-1, with 13 bases aligning to TRBD2. This CDR3 has 18 amino acids. Germline-derived CDR1 and CDR2 are SGHDN and FVKESK. Trimming removed 4 bases from V and 6 bases from J; junction bases left unmatched: 12. The CDR3 loop reads CASSLISGLAGVRNEQFF. CDR3 DNA sequence: TGTGCCAGCAGCCTCATTTCCGGACTAGCGGGAGTTCGCAATGAGCAGTTCTTC.

V usage is TRBV7-3 and J usage is TRBJ2-2; D not certain. CDR1 and CDR2 from the germline V gene are SGHTA and FQGTGA. Between the trimmed V and J ends, which lost 3 bases and 2 bases, there was a span of 7 bases. The length of the CDR3 is 14 residues. CDR3 bases: TGTGCCAGCAGCTTCAGTGGTAACACCGGGGAGCTGTTTTTT. Translation: CASSFSGNTGELFF.

The chain combines TRBV7-2 with TRBJ2-2; 8 bases match TRBD2. The CDR3 sequence is 16 residues long. Germline CDR1 and CDR2: SGHTA and FQGNSA. The V gene end was trimmed by 3 bases and the J gene end by 7 bases; junction bases not matched to a gene: 10. The CDR3 spells CASSFRGLVPDGELFF. The CDR3 DNA sequence: TGTGCCAGCAGCTTTAGGGGACTAGTCCCCGACGGGGAGCTGTTTTTT.

This clone occurred once. The chain joins TRBV29-1 to TRBJ2-5, with 7 positions matching TRBD2. The CDR3 extends over 13 amino acids. The germline gives CDR1 SQVTM, CDR2 ANQGSEA. Unmatched junction bases numbered 7, after V lost 4 bases and J lost 5 bases. CDR3 nucleotides: TGCAGCGTTGTTGGGGGAGGGCAGGAGACCCAGTACTTC. It is translated as CSVVGGGQETQYF.

V is TRBV5-1 and J is TRBJ2-5, with D unclear. The CDR3 is 12 amino acids. The ends were cut back, 1 base at V and 7 bases at J, with 8 bases in the middle. In germline, CDR1 is SGHRS, CDR2 YFSETQ. The CDR3 nucleotides are TGCGCCAGCAGCTTGAATTCGCCGACCCAGTACTTC. Residues: CASSLNSPTQYF. Complete variable domain (other parts from reference TRBV5-1 and TRBJ2-5): KAGVTQTPRYLIKTRGQQVTLSCSPISGHRSVSWYQQTPGQGLQFLFEYFSETQRNKGNFPGRFSGRQFSNSRSEMNVSTLELGDSALYLCASSLNSPTQYFGPGTRLLVL.

CDR3 coding DNA: TGCGCCAGCAGCTTCCGACAGGGCTGGGAGACCCAGTACTTC. Protein: CASSFRQGWETQYF. The chain joins TRBV5-1 to TRBJ2-5; 7 nucleotides match TRBD1. In germline, CDR1 is SGHRS, CDR2 YFSETQ. V gave up 2 bases and J gave up 5 bases; unmatched junction bases: 6. CDR3 length: 14 residues.

The chain recombines TRBV5-8 with TRBJ2-3; a weak D match, TRBD2 (5 bases). CDR1 and CDR2 (germline): SGHTS, YDEGEE. The CDR3 is 17 residues long. The V and J ends lost 0 bases and 0 bases respectively, with 14 bases between them. The CDR3, as DNA: TGTGCCAGCAGCTTGGGGACCCGGACGGGAAGCACAGATACGCAGTATTTT. It codes for CASSLGTRTGSTDTQYF.